These 15 T cell receptor beta chains came from one sample sequenced in a study of human T cells and chemical hapten exposure. Stated time point: patch test 2, 6 weeks after DPC sensitization. Indicated treatment: therapeutic diphenylcyclopropenone sensitization with weekly scalp DPC. A single record per CDR3 protein comes from TCRdb applying MiXCR to the RACE reads. The repertoire holds some 70,000 distinct CDR3 sequences, with 10% as singletons. The material sequenced was whole blood, taken in connection with sensitization to the hapten diphenylcyclopropenone (DPC). These receptors all stem from a woman aged 45-59 years with alopecia areata. Some clones in this sample may be carry-over from other donors' samples.

This clonotype was counted between two and nine times. The genes are TRBV6-6 and TRBJ1-3, with D possibly TRBD1 on 5 matching bases. The ends were cut back, 2 bases at V and 3 bases at J, with 8 bases in the middle. The CDR3 sequence is 14 residues long. Germline CDR1 is MNHNY and CDR2 is SVGAGI (reference sequence). CDR3 nucleotides: TGTGCCAGCAGTTACGGCCAGGGTGGAAACACCATATATTTT. Translation: CASSYGQGGNTIYF.

This clonotype was recorded many times. The chain recombines TRBV6-5 with TRBJ1-1; no clear D gene. Per the germline V gene, CDR1 is MNHEY and CDR2 is SVGAGI. This CDR3 has 13 amino acids. The V end was cut by 1 base, the J end by 3 bases, with 6 bases between. CDR3 in amino acids: CASSYYGDTEAFF. The CDR3 region has the DNA TGTGCCAGCAGTTACTACGGGGACACTGAAGCTTTCTTT.

The table lists this clonotype with many counts. The gene calls are TRBV14 and TRBJ2-5; tentative D call: TRBD1 (5 bases). Between the trimmed V and J ends, which lost 4 bases and 4 bases, there was a span of 13 bases. The CDR3 runs 14 residues. CDR1 is SGHDN and CDR2 is FVKESK in the germline V gene. The DNA for the CDR3 is TGTGCCAGCAGCCGCATTTCTGGGGCAGAGACCCAGTACTTC. This sequence encodes CASSRISGAETQYF.

This clonotype was recorded at least ten times. V and J are TRBV5-1 and TRBJ1-4, with 7 bases matching TRBD1. The CDR3 runs 18 residues. Trimming removed 2 bases from V and 0 bases from J; junction bases left unmatched: 10. CDR1 and CDR2 (germline): SGHRS, YFSETQ. CDR3 bases: TGCGCCAGCAGCTTAGGAGGGGGCCGGACGTCAACTAATGAAAAACTGTTTTTT. Its translation: CASSLGGGRTSTNEKLFF.

The chain combines TRBV9 with TRBJ2-1; the match to TRBD2 covers 8 bases. V was clipped by 0 bases and J by 2 bases; unmatched bases: 16. This CDR3 has 20 amino acids. Germline CDR1 and CDR2: SGDLS and YYNGEE. The CDR3 bases are TGTGCCAGCAGCGTAGAGGGACTAGTCTCCGCCTCATATACCTACAATGAGCAGTTCTTC. As protein: CASSVEGLVSASYTYNEQFF. Full variable domain (outside the CDR3, taken from reference TRBV9 and TRBJ2-1): DSGVTQTPKHLITATGQRVTLRCSPRSGDLSVYWYQQSLDQGLQFLIQYYNGEERAKGNILERFSAQQFPDLHSELNLSSLELGDSALYFCASSVEGLVSASYTYNEQFFGPGTRLTVL.

The chain uses TRBV20-1 and TRBJ2-7; D is ambiguous. The CDR3 runs to 17 residues. Germline V gene lookup returns CDR1 DFQATT and CDR2 SNEGSKA (reference sequence). Trimming took off 0 bases at V and 3 bases at J, with 21 bases between the two ends. In DNA form, the CDR3 reads TGCAGTGCTAGAGATACAACGGGTATTGGACGGGTCTACGAGCAGTACTTC. The encoded protein is CSARDTTGIGRVYEQYF.

This clonotype occurred a few times. This chain links TRBV3-1 with TRBJ2-1, with a weak D call TRBD2 (6 bases). V lost 4 bases and J 5 bases, leaving 9 bases between the germline ends. The CDR3 has 13 amino acids. Germline CDR1 and CDR2: LGHDT and YNNKEL (reference sequence). The chain's CDR3 is CASSLRLDNEQFF. CDR3 DNA sequence: TGTGCCAGCAGCCTCCGACTAGACAATGAGCAGTTCTTC.

The genes are TRBV5-5 and TRBJ2-7, with D perhaps matching TRBD1 (6 bases). Trimming left V 6 bases short and J 2 bases short, with 15 bases between. The CDR3 consists of 14 residues. CDR1 and CDR2 (germline): SGHKS, YYEKEE (reference sequence). CDR3 in amino acids: CASTSDWGPYEQYF. The CDR3, as DNA: TGTGCCAGCACCTCCGACTGGGGGCCCTACGAGCAGTACTTC. The entire variable domain, with the rest obtained from reference TRBV5-5 and TRBJ2-7, is as follows: DAGVTQSPTHLIKTRGQQVTLRCSPISGHKSVSWYQQVLGQGPQFIFQYYEKEERGRGNFPDRFSARQFPNYSSELNVNALLLGDSALYLCASTSDWGPYEQYFGPGTRLTVT.

This clonotype was recorded at least ten times. The rearrangement joins TRBV10-3 to TRBJ2-7; no firm D call. The germline V gene has CDR1 ENHRY and CDR2 SYGVKD. The V and J ends lost 3 bases and 2 bases respectively, with 5 bases between them. The CDR3 runs 12 residues. Here the CDR3 DNA reads TGTGCCATCAGTGAAAAAGCCTACGAGCAGTACTTC. Translating gives CAISEKAYEQYF.

This clonotype was counted at least ten times. This chain uses TRBV2 with TRBJ2-5, with a weak D call TRBD2 (5 bases). Germline V gives CDR1 SNHLY, CDR2 FYNNEI. The V gene lost 2 bases and the J gene lost 3 bases, with 10 bases spanning the gap. There are 14 residues in the CDR3. CDR3 DNA: TGTGCCAGCAGTGAATTCCGAGCGGAAGAGACCCAGTACTTC. This translates into CASSEFRAEETQYF.

J is TRBJ2-4 and V is TRBV12-3 or TRBV12-4; D remains unclear. The CDR3 has 13 amino acids. V gave up 8 bases and J gave up 3 bases, with 11 bases separating them. CDR3 coding DNA: TGTGCCAGCGCACGGTCTGGCAAAAACATTCAGTACTTC. The encoded protein is CASARSGKNIQYF.

V and J are TRBV27 and TRBJ1-1; TRBD1 is a possible D gene (5 bases). Trimming shortened V by 6 bases and J by 7 bases, and 9 bases separated the two germline ends. Germline V lookup: CDR1 MNHEY, CDR2 SMNVEV (reference sequence). This CDR3 contains 11 residues. The CDR3 DNA is TGTGCCAGCAGGGGGGAAATTGAAGCTTTCTTT. As protein: CASRGEIEAFF.

This clonotype occurred many times. The chain carries TRBV7-6 and TRBJ2-3, with TRBD2 matching over 9 bases. The CDR3 is made up of 17 amino acids. CDR1 and CDR2 from the germline V gene are SGHVS and FNYEAQ. V was clipped by 5 bases and J by 3 bases; unmatched bases: 12. Written as DNA, the CDR3 is TGTGCCAGCAGCCATGCCCTCTGGCGGGAGGGAACAGATACGCAGTATTTT. It codes for CASSHALWREGTDTQYF. Supplemented by reference TRBV7-6 and TRBJ2-3, the full variable domain reads GAGVSQSPRYKVTKRGQDVALRCDPISGHVSLYWYRQALGQGPEFLTYFNYEAQQDKSGLPNDRFSAERPEGSISTLTIQRTEQRDSAMYRCASSHALWREGTDTQYFGPGTRLTVL.

This clonotype was recorded at least ten times. The gene calls are TRBV18 and TRBJ2-1; D remains unclear. Trimming took 6 bases from V and 5 from J, leaving 17 bases between them. The germline CDR1 and CDR2 sequences are KGHSH and LQKENI. The CDR3 covers 15 residues. The CDR3, as DNA: TGTGCCAGCTCCTCATTTGAGCGACCCAACAATGAGCAGTTCTTC. Protein sequence: CASSSFERPNNEQFF.

This clonotype was seen at least ten times. The J gene is TRBJ1-1, the V gene TRBV4-1; a possible D gene is TRBD1 (6 bases). Germline CDR1 reads MGHRA; CDR2 reads YSYEKL. CDR3 size: 15 residues. The V end lost 1 base, the J end lost 4 bases, and 13 bases lay between the germline ends. CDR3 in amino acids: CASSQVQGMGTEAFF. CDR3 in DNA: TGCGCCAGCAGCCAAGTTCAGGGGATGGGCACTGAAGCTTTCTTT.